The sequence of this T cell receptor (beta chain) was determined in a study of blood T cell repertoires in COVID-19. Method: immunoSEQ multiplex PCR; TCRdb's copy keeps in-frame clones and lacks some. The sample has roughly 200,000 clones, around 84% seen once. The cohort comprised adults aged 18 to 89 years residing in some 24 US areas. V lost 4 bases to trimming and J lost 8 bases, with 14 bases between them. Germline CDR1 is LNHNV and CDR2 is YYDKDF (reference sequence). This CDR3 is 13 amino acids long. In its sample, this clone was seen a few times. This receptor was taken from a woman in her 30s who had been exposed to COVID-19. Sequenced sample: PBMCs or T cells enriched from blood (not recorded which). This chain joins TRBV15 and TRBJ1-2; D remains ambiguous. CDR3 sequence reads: CATSTYLSGGYTF. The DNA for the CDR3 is TGTGCCACCAGCACCTACCTTTCGGGGGGCTACACCTTC.